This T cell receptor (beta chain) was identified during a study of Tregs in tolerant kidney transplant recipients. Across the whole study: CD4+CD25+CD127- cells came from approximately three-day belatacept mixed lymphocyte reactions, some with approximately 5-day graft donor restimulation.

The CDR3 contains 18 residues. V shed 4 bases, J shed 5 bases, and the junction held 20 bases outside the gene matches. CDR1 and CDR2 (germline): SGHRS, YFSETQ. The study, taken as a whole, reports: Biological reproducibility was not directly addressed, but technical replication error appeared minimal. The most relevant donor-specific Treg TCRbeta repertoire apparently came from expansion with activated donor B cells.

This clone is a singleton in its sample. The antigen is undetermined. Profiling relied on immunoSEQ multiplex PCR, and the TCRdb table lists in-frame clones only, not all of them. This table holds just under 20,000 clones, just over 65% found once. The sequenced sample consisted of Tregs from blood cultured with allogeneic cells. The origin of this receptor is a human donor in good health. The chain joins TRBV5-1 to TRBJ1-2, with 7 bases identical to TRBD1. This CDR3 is CASSPGALGTDEKYGYTF. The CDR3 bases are TGCGCCAGCAGCCCGGGAGCGCTAGGGACAGATGAAAAGTATGGCTACACCTTC.